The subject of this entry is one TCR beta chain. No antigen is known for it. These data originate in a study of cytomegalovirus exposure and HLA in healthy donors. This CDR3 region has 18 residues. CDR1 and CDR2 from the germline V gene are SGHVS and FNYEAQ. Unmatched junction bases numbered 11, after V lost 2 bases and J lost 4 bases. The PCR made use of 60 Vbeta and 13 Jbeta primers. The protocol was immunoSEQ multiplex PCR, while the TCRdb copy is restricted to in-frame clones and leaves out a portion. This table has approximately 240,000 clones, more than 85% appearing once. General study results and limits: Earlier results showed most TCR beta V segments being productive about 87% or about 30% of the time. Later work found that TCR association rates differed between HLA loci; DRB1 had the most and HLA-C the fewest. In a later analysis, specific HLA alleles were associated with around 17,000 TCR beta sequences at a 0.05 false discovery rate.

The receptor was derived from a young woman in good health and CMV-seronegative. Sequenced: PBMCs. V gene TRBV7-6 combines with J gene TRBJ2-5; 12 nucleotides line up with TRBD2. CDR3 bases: TGTGCCAGCAGCTTAAATAAACTAGCGGGGGGAACGAGAGAGACCCAGTACTTC. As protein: CASSLNKLAGGTRETQYF.